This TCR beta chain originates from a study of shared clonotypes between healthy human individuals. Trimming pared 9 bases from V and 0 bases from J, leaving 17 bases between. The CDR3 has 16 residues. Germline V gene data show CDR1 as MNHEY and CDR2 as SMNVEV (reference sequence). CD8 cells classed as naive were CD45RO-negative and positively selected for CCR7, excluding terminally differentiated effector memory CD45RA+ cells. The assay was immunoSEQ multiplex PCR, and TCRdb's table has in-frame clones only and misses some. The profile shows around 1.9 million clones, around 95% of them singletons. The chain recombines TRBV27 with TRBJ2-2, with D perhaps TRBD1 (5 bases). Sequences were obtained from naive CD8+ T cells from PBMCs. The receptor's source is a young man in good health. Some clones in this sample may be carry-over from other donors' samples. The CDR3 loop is CASLPWGPANTGELFF. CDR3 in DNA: TGTGCCAGTCTTCCCTGGGGCCCCGCGAACACCGGGGAGCTGTTTTTT.